Each of the 22 T cell receptor beta chains below was sequenced from the same sample in a study of Graves' ophthalmopathy and Graves' hyperthyroidism. Amplification of the TCR beta CDR3 regions used RNA transcripts (as template). The workflow started with a first-round RT-PCR run with HTBI primers and then moved on to a second-round multiplex PCR. TCRdb itself ran the multiplex PCR reads through MiXCR, one entry per CDR3 protein. Among fewer than 350,000 distinct CDR3 sequences listed, about a sixth were seen once. The sample taken for sequencing was peripheral blood. The source of these receptors is an adult man with Graves' ophthalmopathy.

Many counts were recorded for this clonotype. This chain joins TRBV15 and TRBJ2-5; 10 nucleotides line up with TRBD2. V dropped 7 bases and J dropped 5; count of bases not matched to a gene: 4. Germline CDR1 LNHNV, CDR2 YYDKDF (reference sequence). This CDR3 comprises 13 residues. In nucleotides, the CDR3 is TGTGCCACCAAGCGGGGGGGCCTGGAGACCCAGTACTTC. Protein product: CATKRGGLETQYF.

The CDR3 coding sequence is TGTGCCAGCAGTGAAGCTAGGACAGGGGCCTATGGCTACACCTTC. Translation: CASSEARTGAYGYTF. This chain uses TRBV2 with TRBJ1-2; 9 bases are shared with TRBD1. The CDR3 has 15 residues. Germline loops: CDR1 SNHLY, CDR2 FYNNEI. Germline trimming cut 0 bases from V and 4 bases from J; bases unmatched to any gene: 3.

Ten or more counts support this clonotype. The chain employs TRBV28 and TRBJ1-6, with 11 bases matching TRBD1. V was pared by 4 bases and J by 9 bases, with 11 bases of the junction left unmatched. CDR3 size: 17 residues. Germline loops: CDR1 MDHEN, CDR2 SYDVKM. CDR3 sequence reads: CASSSTLRTGGRSPLHF. The CDR3 bases are TGTGCCAGCAGTTCTACTCTTAGGACAGGGGGCCGTTCACCCCTCCACTTT.

The rearrangement joins TRBV12-3 or TRBV12-4 to TRBJ2-7; a weak D match, TRBD2 (5 bases). With 6 bases removed from V and 3 bases from J, the gap between germline ends came to 18 bases. This CDR3 has 15 amino acids. The CDR3 spells CASREGPTFHYEQYF. CDR3 sequence (DNA): TGTGCCAGCAGAGAGGGCCCAACCTTCCACTACGAGCAGTACTTC.

This clonotype was counted many times. The chain recombines TRBV14 with TRBJ2-3; 7 bases are shared with TRBD1. Germline CDR1 is SGHDN and CDR2 is FVKESK. The CDR3 runs 14 residues. Trimming at V came to 0 bases and at J to 4 bases, leaving 1 base not matched to a gene. CDR3 bases: TGTGCCAGCAGCCAAGACAGGGGGTCAGATACGCAGTATTTT. This codes for CASSQDRGSDTQYF. Filled out from reference TRBV14 and TRBJ2-3, the complete variable domain reads EAGVTQFPSHSVIEKGQTVTLRCDPISGHDNLYWYRRVMGKEIKFLLHFVKESKQDESGMPNNRFLAERTGGTYSTLKVQPAELEDSGVYFCASSQDRGSDTQYFGPGTRLTVL.

This clonotype came up many times. The chain carries TRBV11-2 and TRBJ1-2; 10 nucleotides line up with TRBD1. The germline V gene has CDR1 SGHAT and CDR2 FQNNGV. The CDR3 consists of 17 residues. V lost 2 bases, J lost 4 bases, and 10 bases stayed unmatched. The DNA of the CDR3 is TGTGCCAGCAGCTTAAAAAGTGGCGGGACAGGGGTCTATGGCTACACCTTC. It is translated as CASSLKSGGTGVYGYTF. Full variable domain (outside the CDR3, taken from reference TRBV11-2 and TRBJ1-2): EAGVAQSPRYKIIEKRQSVAFWCNPISGHATLYWYQQILGQGPKLLIQFQNNGVVDDSQLPKDRFSAERLKGVDSTLKIQPAKLEDSAVYLCASSLKSGGTGVYGYTFGSGTRLTVV.

The sample holds many counts of this clonotype. The chain employs TRBV7-3 and TRBJ2-2, with D perhaps TRBD1 or TRBD2 (5 bases each). V was clipped by 4 bases and J by 0 bases, with 12 bases between them. CDR3 length: 16 amino acids. Germline CDR1 SGHTA, CDR2 FQGTGA. CDR3 coding DNA: TGTGCCAGCAGCTCCCAGGGAGTGCCGAACACCGGGGAGCTGTTTTTT. Protein product: CASSSQGVPNTGELFF.

This clonotype occurred many times. V is TRBV6-5 and J is TRBJ2-5; D is possibly TRBD1 (5 bases). Trimming cost V 2 bases and J 6 bases, with 16 bases left between them. The CDR3 loop spans 15 amino acids. CDR1 is MNHEY and CDR2 is SVGAGI in the germline V gene. The CDR3 region is CASSYLGRAGKTQYF. The CDR3 bases are TGTGCCAGCAGTTACCTGGGAAGGGCAGGGAAGACCCAGTACTTC.

This sequence joins TRBV11-2 and TRBJ2-2; 9 positions agree with TRBD1. The CDR3 covers 19 residues. Germline V gene sequence: CDR1 SGHAT, CDR2 FQNNGV. J gave up 2 bases and V 4 bases, and 14 bases lay outside the gene matches. The CDR3 protein is CASSSSGTGHSGNTGELFF. The DNA for the CDR3 is TGTGCCAGCAGCTCATCGGGGACAGGGCATTCTGGAAACACCGGGGAGCTGTTTTTT. The whole variable domain, filled in from reference TRBV11-2 and TRBJ2-2, reads EAGVAQSPRYKIIEKRQSVAFWCNPISGHATLYWYQQILGQGPKLLIQFQNNGVVDDSQLPKDRFSAERLKGVDSTLKIQPAKLEDSAVYLCASSSSGTGHSGNTGELFFGEGSRLTVL.

There are many counts of this clonotype. The chain couples TRBV6-4 to TRBJ1-1, with D maybe TRBD1 (5 bases). The CDR3 runs to 12 residues. From germline, CDR1 is MRHNA and CDR2 SNTAGT. V was shortened by 10 bases and J by 4 bases, with 13 bases between the two germline ends. DNA of the CDR3: TGTGCCACCCCGACAGCGGGCACTGAAGCTTTCTTT. Its translation is CATPTAGTEAFF.

This clonotype was seen many times. The V call is TRBV19, the J call TRBJ2-1, with D possibly matching TRBD1 (5 bases). The CDR3 sequence is 14 residues long. V shed 3 bases and J shed 2 bases, with 8 bases lying between them. CDR1 is LNHDA, CDR2 SQIVND, per germline (reference sequence). The CDR3 sequence is CASSIGAAYNEQFF. The CDR3 DNA reads as TGTGCCAGTAGTATTGGGGCAGCCTACAATGAGCAGTTCTTC.

This clonotype was observed at least ten times. V is TRBV20-1 and J is TRBJ2-2; the match to TRBD2 covers 7 bases. The CDR3 loop spans 13 amino acids. J was trimmed by 5 bases and V by 5 bases; bases with no gene match: 5. CDR1 is DFQATT, CDR2 SNEGSKA, per germline (reference sequence). The CDR3 protein is CSAGRESTGELFF. The CDR3 coding sequence is TGCAGTGCTGGGCGGGAGAGTACCGGGGAGCTGTTTTTT.

This chain connects TRBV12-3 or TRBV12-4 to TRBJ2-7; TRBD1 matches 10 bases. The CDR3 is made up of 17 amino acids. V was pared by 4 bases and J by 1 base, with 10 bases of the junction left unmatched. The chain's CDR3 is CASSSTGQGPASYEQYF. For the CDR3, the DNA is TGTGCCAGCAGTTCGACGGGACAGGGGCCTGCTTCCTACGAGCAGTACTTC.

This clonotype was seen repeatedly, ten times or more. CDR3 sequence (DNA): TGTGCCAGCAGTTTACGGACTAGCGGGAGGGCTTTAAGCTCCTACGAGCAGTACTTC. Protein: CASSLRTSGRALSSYEQYF. The genes are TRBV27 and TRBJ2-7; 15 positions agree with TRBD2. V dropped 2 bases and J dropped 0; count of bases not matched to a gene: 8. The CDR3 spans 19 residues. Germline-derived CDR1 and CDR2 are MNHEY and SMNVEV (reference sequence).

This clonotype was observed many times. The rearrangement uses TRBV5-1 and TRBJ1-2; TRBD1 matches at 7 bases. J was trimmed by 4 bases and V by 0 bases; bases with no gene match: 6. Looked up from germline, CDR1 is SGHRS and CDR2 is YFSETQ. This CDR3 contains 15 residues. The CDR3 DNA reads TGCGCCAGCAGCTTGGAAGCACAGGGGACCTATGGCTACACCTTC. It translates to CASSLEAQGTYGYTF.

This clonotype was recorded only once. V usage is TRBV6-1 and J usage is TRBJ2-7, with D maybe TRBD1 (5 bases). Germline CDR1 reads MNHNS; CDR2 reads SASEGT. The ends were cut back, 3 bases at V and 6 bases at J, with 9 bases in the middle. The CDR3 totals 12 residues. This CDR3 reads CASSEAGREQYF. CDR3 in DNA: TGTGCCAGCAGTGAGGCAGGGCGCGAGCAGTACTTC.

This clonotype came up many times. An end of the junction differs from the germline gene, which may be a read error. V usage is TRBV20-1 and J usage is TRBJ1-1; D gene uncertain. The germline V gene encodes CDR1 DFQATT and CDR2 SNEGSKA (reference sequence). This CDR3 is 14 amino acids long. CDR3 residues: CSARGGLANTEAFF. Written as DNA, the CDR3 is TGCAGTGCAAGAGGAGGTCTCGCGAACACTGAAGCTTTCTTT.

The rearrangement uses TRBV12-3 or TRBV12-4 and TRBJ2-5, with D possibly matching TRBD2 (5 bases). Trimming took off 2 bases at V and 0 bases at J, with 10 bases between the two ends. This CDR3 has 15 amino acids. The CDR3 is CASSLSSGNQETQYF. The CDR3 DNA reads as TGTGCCAGCAGTTTATCTTCGGGAAACCAAGAGACCCAGTACTTC.

This clonotype was counted once. The genes are TRBV6-2 or TRBV6-3 and TRBJ1-2; D unclear. Trimming removed 7 bases from V and 5 bases from J, with 8 bases in between. CDR1 MNHEY and CDR2 SVGEGT come from the germline V gene. The CDR3 length is 11 residues. The CDR3 DNA reads TGTGCCAGCACAGATAATTATGGCTACACCTTC. Residues: CASTDNYGYTF.

This clonotype was detected many times. V is TRBV28 and J is TRBJ2-7; D tentatively reads TRBD1 or TRBD2 (5 bases each). The CDR3 runs 12 residues. Germline V gives CDR1 MDHEN, CDR2 SYDVKM. V gave up 4 bases and J gave up 3 bases, with 7 bases separating them. The CDR3 coding sequence is TGTGCCAGCAGTTGGGACCACTACGAGCAGTACTTC. Translated: CASSWDHYEQYF.

This clonotype was counted at least ten times. The chain combines TRBV4-3 with TRBJ1-1, with D maybe TRBD1 (5 bases). The CDR3 extends over 14 amino acids. The V gene's germline CDR1 is LGHNA and CDR2 YSLEER. The germline V and J ends were trimmed by 0 bases and 3 bases, with 8 bases remaining between them. For the CDR3, the DNA is TGCGCCAGCAGCCAAGATGCAGGGCACACTGAAGCTTTCTTT. This codes for CASSQDAGHTEAFF.

The table lists this clonotype with many counts. This sequence joins TRBV20-1 and TRBJ1-1, with D unclear. V dropped 1 base and J dropped 0 bases, with 15 bases sitting between them. Germline loops: CDR1 DFQATT, CDR2 SNEGSKA (reference sequence). This CDR3 comprises 16 residues. The CDR3 region is CSARVPSPDLNTEAFF. The CDR3 nucleotides are TGCAGTGCTAGAGTCCCCTCACCGGACCTGAACACTGAAGCTTTCTTT.